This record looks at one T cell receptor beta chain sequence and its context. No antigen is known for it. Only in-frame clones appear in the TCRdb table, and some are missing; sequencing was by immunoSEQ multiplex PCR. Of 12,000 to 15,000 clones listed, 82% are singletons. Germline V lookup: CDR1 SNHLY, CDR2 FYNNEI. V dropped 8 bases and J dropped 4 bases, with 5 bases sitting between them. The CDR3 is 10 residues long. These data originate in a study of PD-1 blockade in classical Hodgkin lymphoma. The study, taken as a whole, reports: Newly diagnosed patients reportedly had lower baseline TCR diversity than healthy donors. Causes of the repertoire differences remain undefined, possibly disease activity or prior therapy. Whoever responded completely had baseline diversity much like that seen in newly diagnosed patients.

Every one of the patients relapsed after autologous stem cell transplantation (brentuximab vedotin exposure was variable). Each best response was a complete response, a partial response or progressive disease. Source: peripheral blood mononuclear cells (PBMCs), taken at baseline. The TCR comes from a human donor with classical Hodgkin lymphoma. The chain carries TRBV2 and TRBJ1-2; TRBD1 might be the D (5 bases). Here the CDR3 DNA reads TGTGCCAGCGGGGGCTATGGCTACACCTTC. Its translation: CASGGYGYTF.